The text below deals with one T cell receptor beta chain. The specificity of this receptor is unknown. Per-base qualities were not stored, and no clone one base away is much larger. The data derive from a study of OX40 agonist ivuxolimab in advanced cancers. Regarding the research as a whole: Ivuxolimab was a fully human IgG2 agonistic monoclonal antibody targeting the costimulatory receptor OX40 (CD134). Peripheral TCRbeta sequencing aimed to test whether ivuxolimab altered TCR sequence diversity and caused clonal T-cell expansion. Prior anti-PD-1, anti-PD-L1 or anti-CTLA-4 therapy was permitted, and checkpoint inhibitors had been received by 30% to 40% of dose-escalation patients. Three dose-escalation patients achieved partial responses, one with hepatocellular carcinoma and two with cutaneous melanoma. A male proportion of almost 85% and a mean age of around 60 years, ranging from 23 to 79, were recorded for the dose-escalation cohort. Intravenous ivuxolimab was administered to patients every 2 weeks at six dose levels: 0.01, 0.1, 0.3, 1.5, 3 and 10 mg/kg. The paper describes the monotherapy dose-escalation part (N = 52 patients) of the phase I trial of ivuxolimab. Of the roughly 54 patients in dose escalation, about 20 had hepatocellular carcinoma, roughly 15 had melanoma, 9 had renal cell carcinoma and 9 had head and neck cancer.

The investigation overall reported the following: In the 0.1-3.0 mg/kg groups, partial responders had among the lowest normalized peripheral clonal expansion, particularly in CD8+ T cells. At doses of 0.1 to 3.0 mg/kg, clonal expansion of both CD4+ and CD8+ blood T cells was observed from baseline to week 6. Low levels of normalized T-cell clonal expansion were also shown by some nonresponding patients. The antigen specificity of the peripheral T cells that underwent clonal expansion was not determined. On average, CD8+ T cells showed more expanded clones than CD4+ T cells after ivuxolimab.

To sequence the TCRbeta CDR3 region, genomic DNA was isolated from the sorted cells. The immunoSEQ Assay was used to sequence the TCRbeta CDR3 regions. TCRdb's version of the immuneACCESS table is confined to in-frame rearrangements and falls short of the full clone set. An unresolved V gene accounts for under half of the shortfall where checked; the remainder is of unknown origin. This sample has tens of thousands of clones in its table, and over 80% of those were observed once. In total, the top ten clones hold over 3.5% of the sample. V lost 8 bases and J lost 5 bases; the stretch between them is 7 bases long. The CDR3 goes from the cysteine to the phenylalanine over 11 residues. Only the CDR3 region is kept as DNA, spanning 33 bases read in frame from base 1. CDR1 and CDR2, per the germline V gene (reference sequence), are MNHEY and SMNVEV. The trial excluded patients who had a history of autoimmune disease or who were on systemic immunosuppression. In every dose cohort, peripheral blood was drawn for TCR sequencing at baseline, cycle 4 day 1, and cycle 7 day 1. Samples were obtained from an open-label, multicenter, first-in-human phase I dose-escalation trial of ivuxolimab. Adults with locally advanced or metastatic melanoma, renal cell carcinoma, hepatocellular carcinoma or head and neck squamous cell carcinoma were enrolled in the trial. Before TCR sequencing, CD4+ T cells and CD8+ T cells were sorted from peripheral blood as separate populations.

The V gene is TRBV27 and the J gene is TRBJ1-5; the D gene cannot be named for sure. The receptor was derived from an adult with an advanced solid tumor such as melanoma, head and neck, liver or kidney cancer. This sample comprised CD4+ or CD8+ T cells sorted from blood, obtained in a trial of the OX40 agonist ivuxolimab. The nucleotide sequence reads TGTGCCAGCGGAATTTATCAGCCCCAGCATTTT. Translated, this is CASGIYQPQHF.